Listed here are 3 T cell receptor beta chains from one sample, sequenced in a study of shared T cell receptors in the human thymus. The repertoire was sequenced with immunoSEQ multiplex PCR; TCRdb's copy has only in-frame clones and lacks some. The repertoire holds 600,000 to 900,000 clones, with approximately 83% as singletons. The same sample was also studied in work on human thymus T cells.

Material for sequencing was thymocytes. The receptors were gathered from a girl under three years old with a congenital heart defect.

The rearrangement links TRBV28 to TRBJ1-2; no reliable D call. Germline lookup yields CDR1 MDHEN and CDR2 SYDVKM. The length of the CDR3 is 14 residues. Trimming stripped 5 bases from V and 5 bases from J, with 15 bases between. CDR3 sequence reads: CASSREGSTYGYTF. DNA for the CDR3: TGTGCCAGCAGTCGTGAGGGTTCCACTTATGGCTACACCTTC.

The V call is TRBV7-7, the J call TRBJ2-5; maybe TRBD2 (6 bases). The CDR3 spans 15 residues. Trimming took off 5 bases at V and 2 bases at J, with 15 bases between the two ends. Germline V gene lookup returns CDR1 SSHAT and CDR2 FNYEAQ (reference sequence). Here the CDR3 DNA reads TGTGCCAGCAGCCCCCGACTAGGGCCTCAAGAGACCCAGTACTTC. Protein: CASSPRLGPQETQYF.

The CDR3 loop is CASSHVTGPLHF. CDR3 DNA: TGTGCCAGCAGCCATGTGACAGGTCCCCTCCACTTT. This chain connects TRBV14 to TRBJ1-6, with D possibly TRBD1 on 6 matching bases. CDR1 is SGHDN and CDR2 is FVKESK in the germline V gene. The CDR3 loop spans 12 amino acids. V dropped 3 bases and J dropped 13 bases, with 10 bases sitting between them.